The next 13 T cell receptor beta chains were all read from a single sample in a study of blood T cell repertoires in COVID-19. The repertoire was sequenced with immunoSEQ multiplex PCR; TCRdb's copy has only in-frame clones and lacks some. The data show 50,000 to 65,000 clones, with 80% to 90% seen just once and roughly 3% held by the top ten. The sequenced material came from peripheral blood. These receptors originate from a man over 45 with active COVID-19.

The CDR3 loop is CASSQVWTSGKPDTQYF. CDR3 coding DNA: TGTGCCAGCAGCCAAGTTTGGACTAGCGGGAAACCAGATACGCAGTATTTT. The genes are TRBV3-1 (or the pseudogene TRBV3-2) and TRBJ2-3; 12 positions agree with TRBD2. The CDR3 loop spans 17 amino acids. Per germline, CDR1 LGHDT and CDR2 YNNKEL (reference sequence). Trimming cost V 1 base and J 4 bases; bases outside gene matches: 6.

The gene calls are TRBV11-1 and TRBJ1-4; D gene ambiguous. Trimming took 1 base from V and 8 from J, leaving 11 bases between them. The CDR3 contains 14 residues. The V gene's germline CDR1 is SGHAT and CDR2 FQDESV (reference sequence). As DNA, the CDR3 is TGTGCCAGCAGCTTAGGGACTCGTCGGGAAAAACTGTTTTTT. This sequence encodes CASSLGTRREKLFF.

The rearrangement uses TRBV11-3 and TRBJ2-2; 9 bases align to TRBD1. The CDR3 contains 16 residues. J gave up 7 bases and V 7 bases, and 13 bases lay outside the gene matches. Germline V gene data show CDR1 as SGHNT and CDR2 as YENEEA. The CDR3 DNA follows: TGTGCCAGCACCATCTCGACAGGGGGAAAGGGCGGGGAGCTGTTTTTT. It yields the protein CASTISTGGKGGELFF. The full variable domain, completed using reference TRBV11-3 and TRBJ2-2, is EAGVVQSPRYKIIEKKQPVAFWCNPISGHNTLYWYLQNLGQGPELLIRYENEEAVDDSQLPKDRFSAERLKGVDSTLKIQPAELGDSAVYLCASTISTGGKGGELFFGEGSRLTVL.

The genes are TRBV28 and TRBJ1-5; 7 positions agree with TRBD1. Germline CDR1 MDHEN, CDR2 SYDVKM. Losses at the gene ends were 8 bases for V and 0 bases for J; bases not matched to a gene: 4. The CDR3 runs to 14 residues. Here the CDR3 DNA reads TGTGCCAGCGGGACAGTCAATAGCAATCAGCCCCAGCATTTT. It specifies CASGTVNSNQPQHF.

The chain carries TRBV20-1 and TRBJ2-7, with D possibly being TRBD1 (6 bases). The CDR3 runs to 14 residues. Germline CDR1 DFQATT, CDR2 SNEGSKA (reference sequence). V lost 3 bases and J lost 3, with 15 bases in between. The CDR3 protein is CSASSTTGGYEQYF. The DNA of the CDR3 is TGCAGTGCTAGTTCGACGACAGGAGGCTACGAGCAGTACTTC.

The chain employs TRBV24-1 and TRBJ1-2; 7 positions agree with TRBD1. V gave up 4 bases and J gave up 8 bases; unmatched junction bases: 9. CDR1 is KGHDR, CDR2 SFDVKD, per germline. This CDR3 contains 14 residues. DNA of the CDR3: TGTGCCACCAGTGACCACACAGGGGCAGGGGGCTACACCTTC. Translating gives CATSDHTGAGGYTF.

This chain joins TRBV6-1 and TRBJ1-2; possible D gene TRBD1, 5 bases. Germline V gene lookup returns CDR1 MNHNS and CDR2 SASEGT. CDR3 length: 13 amino acids. Between the trimmed V and J ends, which lost 2 bases and 2 bases, there was a span of 6 bases. The CDR3 region has the DNA TGTGCCAGCAGTGAAAAGGGGAACTATGGCTACACCTTC. Translating gives CASSEKGNYGYTF.

The rearrangement uses TRBV25-1 and TRBJ2-1; no clear D. Germline loops: CDR1 MGHDK, CDR2 SYGVNS. V shed 0 bases and J shed 4 bases, with 13 bases lying between them. The length of the CDR3 is 16 residues. The CDR3 coding sequence is TGTGCCAGCAGTGAATACCGAGACATTGGGTACAATGAGCAGTTCTTC. Protein sequence: CASSEYRDIGYNEQFF.

This sequence joins TRBV5-1 and TRBJ1-6, with D perhaps TRBD1 (6 bases). CDR1 is SGHRS and CDR2 is YFSETQ in the germline V gene. Trimming left V 4 bases short and J 8 bases short, with 16 bases between. The CDR3 covers 15 residues. The CDR3 is CASSARPEGDSPLHF. The CDR3, as DNA: TGCGCCAGCAGCGCCCGGCCCGAGGGGGATTCACCCCTCCACTTT. Variable domain in full (rest from reference TRBV5-1 and TRBJ1-6): KAGVTQTPRYLIKTRGQQVTLSCSPISGHRSVSWYQQTPGQGLQFLFEYFSETQRNKGNFPGRFSGRQFSNSRSEMNVSTLELGDSALYLCASSARPEGDSPLHFGNGTRLTVT.

The V gene is TRBV29-1, the J gene TRBJ1-2, with D tentatively TRBD1 (5 bases). The CDR3 runs 11 residues. V lost 4 bases, J lost 8 bases, and 11 bases lay in between. The germline gives CDR1 SQVTM, CDR2 ANQGSEA. The CDR3 is CSVATGGGYTF. The DNA for the CDR3 is TGCAGCGTTGCTACAGGTGGAGGCTACACCTTC.

This clone was picked up many times. V gene TRBV5-1 combines with J gene TRBJ1-3; tentative D call: TRBD1 (5 bases). This CDR3 is 16 amino acids long. Trimming took 0 bases from V and 0 from J, leaving 10 bases between them. Per germline, CDR1 SGHRS and CDR2 YFSETQ. DNA for the CDR3: TGCGCCAGCAGCTTGGGAACAGGCGACTCTGGAAACACCATATATTTT. It encodes CASSLGTGDSGNTIYF. The full variable domain, with the rest looked up from reference TRBV5-1 and TRBJ1-3, is KAGVTQTPRYLIKTRGQQVTLSCSPISGHRSVSWYQQTPGQGLQFLFEYFSETQRNKGNFPGRFSGRQFSNSRSEMNVSTLELGDSALYLCASSLGTGDSGNTIYFGEGSWLTVV.

The chain employs TRBV9 and TRBJ2-7; 9 bases agree with TRBD1. Germline trimming cut 0 bases from V and 5 bases from J; bases unmatched to any gene: 6. The CDR3 totals 15 residues. CDR1 is SGDLS and CDR2 is YYNGEE in the germline V gene. In DNA form, the CDR3 reads TGTGCCAGCAGCGTAGAGGGATGGGACAGGGACGAGCAGTACTTC. It codes for CASSVEGWDRDEQYF.

The chain carries TRBV7-9 and TRBJ1-1, with D perhaps TRBD1 (5 bases). The CDR3 has 14 amino acids. The germline V and J ends were trimmed by 3 bases and 2 bases, with 10 bases remaining between them. The germline gives CDR1 SEHNR, CDR2 FQNEAQ (reference sequence). The CDR3 DNA sequence: TGTGCCAGCAGCTTTCGACAGCATAACACTGAAGCTTTCTTT. This gives the protein CASSFRQHNTEAFF.